The next 27 T cell receptor beta chains were all read from a single sample in a study of T cell repertoires in cytomegalovirus infection (dated by TCRdb to the late 2010s). Sequenced using an Illumina HiSeq 1500. Using fastp trimming at Q25 and MiXCR clonotype assembly, TCRdb reanalyzed the public sequencing data and kept in-frame beta chains. For every CDR3 protein sequence, its rows merge into one entry that carries the most common genes and DNA. This sample comprises 200,000 to 250,000 distinct CDR3 sequences, over 20% of them detected only once. Around a sixth of the sample is in the top ten clones. Sequenced material: CD8+ T cells from PBMCs. All receptors derive from a human donor in good health (CMV status not recorded). Some clones in this sample may be carry-over from other donors' samples.

This clonotype was seen at least ten times. This chain joins TRBV2 and TRBJ1-2; weak D call: TRBD1 (6 bases). The CDR3 is 14 residues long. Trimming took 1 base from V and 3 from J, leaving 9 bases between them. In germline, CDR1 is SNHLY, CDR2 FYNNEI. The CDR3, as DNA: TGTGCCAGCAGTGAAGTAGGGGGAGACTATGGCTACACCTTC. This sequence encodes CASSEVGGDYGYTF.

J is TRBJ2-5 and V is TRBV6-5; D may correspond to TRBD1 or TRBD2 (6 bases each). Trimming stripped 6 bases from V and 2 bases from J, with 13 bases between. The CDR3 spans 14 residues. Per germline, CDR1 MNHEY and CDR2 SVGAGI. This CDR3 reads CASSRGTSQETQYF. The DNA of the CDR3 is TGTGCCAGCAGCCGCGGGACATCTCAAGAGACCCAGTACTTC.

The chain employs TRBV20-1 and TRBJ2-5; the D is unclear. This CDR3 has 15 residues. V was trimmed by 6 bases and J by 0 bases, leaving 17 bases between them. CDR1 is DFQATT, CDR2 SNEGSKA, per germline (reference sequence). The CDR3 here is CSAQSRHSHQETQYF. The CDR3 nucleotides read TGCAGTGCCCAATCTCGCCACAGCCACCAAGAGACCCAGTACTTC.

The rearrangement uses TRBV11-2 and TRBJ2-7; TRBD2 might be the D (6 bases). CDR3 length equals 13 residues. Per germline, CDR1 SGHAT and CDR2 FQNNGV. The V and J ends lost 5 bases and 4 bases respectively, with 12 bases between them. This CDR3 is CASSADAGYEQYF. For the CDR3, the DNA is TGTGCCAGCAGCGCAGATGCGGGGTACGAGCAGTACTTC.

This clonotype was seen more than once but under ten times. The V call is TRBV12-3 or TRBV12-4, the J call TRBJ1-1, with unresolved D. This CDR3 contains 10 residues. Trimming took off 7 bases at V and 1 base at J, with 1 base between the two ends. CDR3 residues: CASKNTEAFF. The CDR3 DNA sequence: TGTGCCAGCAAGAACACTGAAGCTTTCTTT.

V usage is TRBV20-1 and J usage is TRBJ2-1; D not resolved. V was cut by 0 bases and J by 3 bases, with 12 bases left in between. Germline V gene lookup returns CDR1 DFQATT and CDR2 SNEGSKA (reference sequence). The CDR3 runs to 15 residues. In DNA, the CDR3 is TGCAGTGCTAGAGATCTGGTCTGGGACTACAATGAGCAGTTCTTC. It translates to CSARDLVWDYNEQFF.

This clonotype was observed a handful of times. This chain links TRBV11-2 with TRBJ1-2, with D unclear. This CDR3 region has 14 residues. The germline CDR1 and CDR2 sequences are SGHAT and FQNNGV. Trimming cost V 2 bases and J 3 bases, with 10 bases left between them. CDR3 in DNA: TGTGCCAGCAGCTTAACCCCAGGTGACTATGGCTACACCTTC. Protein: CASSLTPGDYGYTF.

This clonotype was counted at least ten times. This chain connects TRBV7-8 to TRBJ2-7, with D perhaps given as TRBD1 or TRBD2 (5 bases each). CDR1 SGHVS and CDR2 FQNEAQ come from the germline V gene. The V end was cut by 4 bases, the J end by 6 bases, with 16 bases between. The CDR3 runs 14 residues. The CDR3 nucleotides read TGTGCCAGCAGCTACCCCCAGGGCGAGGGCGAGCAGTACTTC. It encodes CASSYPQGEGEQYF.

This rearrangement joins TRBV9 to TRBJ2-7, with 7 bases identical to TRBD2. This CDR3 contains 14 residues. Germline CDR1 and CDR2: SGDLS and YYNGEE. J lost 4 bases, V lost 7 bases, and 11 bases had no gene match. The CDR3 sequence: CASGMSGGGYEQYF. As DNA, the CDR3 is TGTGCCAGCGGAATGTCGGGGGGAGGATACGAGCAGTACTTC.

This clonotype was found a few times. V gene TRBV7-9 combines with J gene TRBJ1-1; D is undetermined. Germline loops: CDR1 SEHNR, CDR2 FQNEAQ (reference sequence). This CDR3 has 13 amino acids. The V end was cut by 3 bases, the J end by 1 base, with 6 bases between. Written as DNA, the CDR3 is TGTGCCAGCAGCTTCCCGGGGAACACTGAAGCTTTCTTT. Its protein is CASSFPGNTEAFF.

This sequence joins TRBV7-9 and TRBJ2-5; D remains ambiguous. The CDR3 is made up of 15 amino acids. Germline CDR1 SEHNR, CDR2 FQNEAQ (reference sequence). Trimming took 2 bases from V and 2 from J, leaving 12 bases between them. The CDR3 loop is CASSLTTAIQETQYF. The CDR3 DNA is TGTGCCAGCAGCTTAACCACAGCGATACAAGAGACCCAGTACTTC.

This clonotype was detected only a few times. The rearrangement joins TRBV5-4 to TRBJ2-3; 8 positions match TRBD2. The CDR3 extends over 13 amino acids. Germline assignment: CDR1 SGHNT and CDR2 YYREEE (reference sequence). The junction had 4 bases not matched to a gene; V was cut back by 6 bases and J by 4 bases. In DNA form, the CDR3 reads TGTGCCAGCATGCGGGGGGTCGCAGATACGCAGTATTTT. This codes for CASMRGVADTQYF.

This rearrangement joins TRBV2 to TRBJ1-1, with D maybe TRBD1 (5 bases). V shed 5 bases and J shed 0 bases, with 10 bases lying between them. The CDR3 sequence is 14 residues long. Germline V lookup: CDR1 SNHLY, CDR2 FYNNEI. The DNA for the CDR3 is TGTGCCAGCAGTATCAGGGCTTTGAACACTGAAGCTTTCTTT. Translation: CASSIRALNTEAFF. Based on the CDR3 plus reference TRBV2 and TRBJ1-1, the full variable domain is EPEVTQTPSHQVTQMGQEVILRCVPISNHLYFYWYRQILGQKVEFLVSFYNNEISEKSEIFDDQFSVERPDGSNFTLKIRSTKLEDSAMYFCASSIRALNTEAFFGQGTRLTVV.

This clonotype has just one count. V is TRBV7-9 and J is TRBJ1-4, with D hard to call. The CDR3 is 14 residues long. Germline V lookup: CDR1 SEHNR, CDR2 FQNEAQ (reference sequence). V was shortened by 7 bases and J by 8 bases, with 17 bases between the two germline ends. DNA for the CDR3: TGTGCCAGCACCATCCCCGGGCTTAAGGAAAAACTGTTTTTT. It codes for CASTIPGLKEKLFF. Full variable domain (missing parts from reference TRBV7-9 and TRBJ1-4): DTGVSQNPRHKITKRGQNVTFRCDPISEHNRLYWYRQTLGQGPEFLTYFQNEAQLEKSRLLSDRFSAERPKGSFSTLEIQRTEQGDSAMYLCASTIPGLKEKLFFGSGTQLSVL.

This rearrangement joins TRBV5-5 to TRBJ2-5; 9 nucleotides agree with TRBD2. This CDR3 has 16 residues. In germline, CDR1 is SGHKS, CDR2 YYEKEE (reference sequence). After removal of 6 bases from V and 4 bases from J, the junction contained 13 bases not matched to a gene. The CDR3 DNA reads as TGTGCCAGCAACGGGCGCGGGGGGGCCTGGGGAGAGACCCAGTACTTC. Residues: CASNGRGGAWGETQYF.

The gene calls are TRBV7-8 and TRBJ1-2; 8 nucleotides align to TRBD1. Germline values: CDR1 SGHVS, CDR2 FQNEAQ. J gave up 8 bases and V 5 bases, and 7 bases lay outside the gene matches. CDR3 length: 13 residues. In DNA, the CDR3 is TGTGCCAGCAGCCCAGGGGGCGCAAACGGCTACACCTTC. Its protein is CASSPGGANGYTF.

This rearrangement joins TRBV20-1 to TRBJ1-1; D ambiguous. V shed 0 bases and J shed 8 bases, with 7 bases lying between them. This CDR3 comprises 11 residues. Germline V CDR1 and CDR2: DFQATT, SNEGSKA (reference sequence). The DNA of the CDR3 is TGCAGTGCTAGAGATTCACTAGAAGCTTTCTTT. This encodes CSARDSLEAFF.

This chain links TRBV28 with TRBJ1-1; the D is unclear. V was trimmed by 6 bases and J by 3 bases, leaving 11 bases between them. From germline, CDR1 is MDHEN and CDR2 SYDVKM. The CDR3 has 13 amino acids. CDR3 residues: CASRTYGYTEAFF. The CDR3, as DNA: TGTGCCAGCAGGACCTATGGATACACTGAAGCTTTCTTT.

V gene TRBV28 combines with J gene TRBJ2-3, with a possible D match to TRBD2 (5 bases). CDR3 length: 15 amino acids. The V end was cut by 9 bases, the J end by 0 bases, with 16 bases between. Germline assignment: CDR1 MDHEN and CDR2 SYDVKM. The CDR3 DNA is TGTGCCAGTGGATCTGGGAGCTACAGCACAGATACGCAGTATTTT. Amino acid sequence: CASGSGSYSTDTQYF.

The table lists this clonotype with many counts. The gene calls are TRBV7-8 and TRBJ2-1; D perhaps matches TRBD1 (6 bases). Germline V CDR1 and CDR2: SGHVS, FQNEAQ. Trimming took 6 bases from V and 4 from J, leaving 22 bases between them. This CDR3 comprises 17 residues. DNA for the CDR3: TGTGCCAGCAGGGCCGAAACAGGGTTTGGGGAGTACAATGAGCAGTTCTTC. Translation: CASRAETGFGEYNEQFF.

Many counts were recorded for this clonotype. The CDR3 DNA reads TGTGCCAGCAGCGATGGGGGGGATTGGACCGGGGAGCTGTTTTTT. As protein: CASSDGGDWTGELFF. The chain couples TRBV9 to TRBJ2-2; 7 bases match TRBD2. This CDR3 spans 15 amino acids. Per germline, CDR1 SGDLS and CDR2 YYNGEE. V was pared by 3 bases and J by 5 bases, with 7 bases of the junction left unmatched. Drawing the rest from reference TRBV9 and TRBJ2-2, the complete variable domain is DSGVTQTPKHLITATGQRVTLRCSPRSGDLSVYWYQQSLDQGLQFLIQYYNGEERAKGNILERFSAQQFPDLHSELNLSSLELGDSALYFCASSDGGDWTGELFFGEGSRLTVL.

Many counts were recorded for this clonotype. The chain links TRBV5-1 to TRBJ2-6; 8 bases align to TRBD1. The V segment lost 4 bases and the J segment 0 bases; nucleotides outside the gene matches: 6. CDR1 and CDR2 (germline): SGHRS, YFSETQ. The CDR3 covers 17 residues. The CDR3 loop is CASSPDRESSGANVLTF. The DNA of the CDR3 is TGCGCCAGCAGCCCGGACAGGGAATCCTCTGGGGCCAACGTCCTGACTTTC.

At least ten counts were recorded for this clonotype. The V call is TRBV7-6, the J call TRBJ2-2; 9 bases line up with TRBD1. With 5 bases clipped from V and 7 bases from J, the junction kept 8 bases outside the gene matches. This CDR3 contains 15 residues. The germline V gene encodes CDR1 SGHVS and CDR2 FNYEAQ. The CDR3 spells CASSLTGTGNGELFF. The CDR3 bases are TGTGCCAGCAGCCTAACCGGGACAGGGAACGGGGAGCTGTTTTTT.

Ten or more counts support this clonotype. The rearrangement joins TRBV20-1 to TRBJ2-7; possible D gene TRBD1, 6 bases. CDR1 and CDR2 (germline): DFQATT, SNEGSKA (reference sequence). V lost 1 base, J lost 0 bases, and 16 bases lay in between. The CDR3 runs 16 residues. The CDR3 loop reads CSARGPGAPNSYEQYF. The CDR3 bases are TGCAGTGCTAGAGGGCCAGGGGCCCCGAACTCCTACGAGCAGTACTTC.

The chain employs TRBV6-5 and TRBJ1-6; D remains ambiguous. The CDR3 consists of 14 residues. From germline, CDR1 is MNHEY and CDR2 SVGAGI. Between the trimmed V and J ends, which lost 7 bases and 2 bases, there was a span of 9 bases. CDR3 in DNA: TGTGCCAGCATGTGGAAAGCCTATAATTCACCCCTCCACTTT. Protein sequence: CASMWKAYNSPLHF.

This clonotype was counted a few times. The chain has TRBV10-3 and TRBJ2-5; the match to TRBD1 covers 9 bases. This CDR3 spans 15 amino acids. J lost 4 bases, V lost 6 bases, and 9 bases had no gene match. CDR1 ENHRY and CDR2 SYGVKD come from the germline V gene. The CDR3 DNA is TGTGCCATCAGGGAACGGGACAGGGTGGGAGAGACCCAGTACTTC. It is translated as CAIRERDRVGETQYF.

This clonotype was picked up many times. The chain carries TRBV7-2 and TRBJ2-5, with 8 positions matching TRBD1. The germline V gene encodes CDR1 SGHTA and CDR2 FQGNSA. This CDR3 spans 14 amino acids. J gave up 4 bases and V 5 bases, and 6 bases lay outside the gene matches. CDR3 sequence: CASSTGQGGETQYF. The CDR3 coding sequence is TGTGCCAGCAGCACCGGACAGGGAGGAGAGACCCAGTACTTC. The full variable domain, in which reference TRBV7-2 and TRBJ2-5 provide the parts outside the CDR3, is GAGVSQSPSNKVTEKGKDVELRCDPISGHTALYWYRQSLGQGLEFLIYFQGNSAPDKSGLPSDRFSAERTGGSVSTLTIQRTQQEDSAVYLCASSTGQGGETQYFGPGTRLLVL.